This T cell receptor (beta chain) was found in a study of blood T cell repertoires in COVID-19 (dated by TCRdb to the early 2020s). In terms of the full investigation: The collaborator samples originated in the United States, Italy and Spain and spanned the acute and convalescent phases of COVID-19. The samples were drawn from two sources: the first 160 participants of the ongoing ImmuneRACE study, and over 1,000 subjects contributed by 6 global collaborators. The prospective study material was composed of cDNA or gDNA derived from T cells, B-cell-depleted T cells, or PBMCs. Where HLA class I and class II types were available, the types were taken from metadata supplied by the sample provider, not from assay-based typing. A de-identified subject ID, COVID-19 status, age in years and sex were almost always included in the sample metadata. A freely available public database, intended as a resource for researchers studying the immune response to SARS-CoV-2, is where the repertoires were released. The dataset comprised deeply sampled blood TCRbeta repertoires from subjects exposed to, actively infected with, or recovered from COVID-19. What the work shows at the level of the full study, not this receptor alone: The amount of clinical and demographic metadata varied by source and participant and was provided uncurated.

TCRbeta CDR3 regions were amplified from genomic DNA by means of the immunoSEQ Assay, a bias-controlled multiplex PCR. The original methods were these. The number of nucleated cells in each sample was estimated by amplification of reference gene primers within the assay. Sequence reads were collapsed and filtered to measure the absolute abundance of every unique TCRbeta CDR3 rearrangement. Productive Simpson clonality was computed per sample as the square root of Simpson's diversity index over productive rearrangements. TCRdb took this table from immuneACCESS and kept in-frame rearrangements with V and J called. Such tables lack part of the clones; where checked against another copy, unresolved V genes explain under half of the gap, and the rest is unexplained. Clonal size and the V and J genes are those of that table, whereas D and trimming came from the DNA. This sample comprises fewer than 250,000 clones, about 86% of them detected only once. 8.2% of the sample is in the top ten clones.

Whole blood was collected in K2EDTA tubes by collaborating institutions according to the institutions' own protocols. For TCRbeta analysis, collaborators shipped samples in one of three forms: frozen whole blood, isolated PBMCs, or DNA extracted from either of those sample types. Including the terminal cysteine and phenylalanine, the CDR3 comprises 11 residues. Solely the CDR3 DNA is kept, with 33 bases framed from the first base. As encoded in the germline V gene (reference sequence), CDR1 is DFQATT while CDR2 is SNEGSKA. The count of this clone is one. The antigen it binds to is not known. It has no much larger one-base neighbor in the sample; base qualities were not kept.

This TCR was recovered from a woman between 45 and 60 years old with acute or convalescent COVID-19. The sample comprised peripheral blood. The receptor chain draws on TRBV20-1 and TRBJ2-1; the D gene identity is not certain. The nucleotides read TGCAGCCCGGGTTGGGTGACTGAGCAGTTCTTC. Translated, this is CSPGWVTEQFF.